The subject of this entry is one TCR beta chain. The sample belongs to a study of blood T cell repertoires in COVID-19. TCRdb keeps only in-frame clones here, not all; method: immunoSEQ multiplex PCR. This table holds 85,000 to 100,000 clones, approximately 85% found once. CDR1 MDHEN and CDR2 SYDVKM come from the germline V gene. The V segment lost 3 bases and the J segment 3 bases; nucleotides outside the gene matches: 4. The CDR3 extends over 15 amino acids. The sequenced material came from peripheral blood. The V call is TRBV28, the J call TRBJ2-2, with TRBD2 identical over 7 bases. This sequence originates from a woman older than 75 with active or convalescent COVID-19. CDR3 nucleotide sequence: TGTGCCAGCAGTTTGGGGGGGACTTACACCGGGGAGCTGTTTTTT. Its translation is CASSLGGTYTGELFF.